This T cell receptor beta chain stems from a study of blood T cell repertoires in COVID-19. Study as a whole: There were acute and convalescent COVID-19 samples, and they came from the United States, Italy and Spain. PBMCs, B-cell-depleted T cells, or T cells provided the cDNA or gDNA that made up the material.

Original handling: Using reference gene primer amplification, nucleated cell counts were estimated. The method was immunoSEQ multiplex PCR; TCRdb's version includes in-frame clones alone and lacks a portion of them. That table furnishes V, J and clone size, whereas the DNA furnished D and trimming. The sample holds 210,000 or so clones, roughly 86% seen once. Notes on this clone: A read error may explain this, as a much larger clone is one base away.

V shed 4 bases, J shed 2 bases, and the junction held 4 bases outside the gene matches. Germline V gene lookup returns CDR1 LGHDT and CDR2 YNNKEL (reference sequence). The CDR3 loop spans 15 amino acids. Material for sequencing was peripheral blood. The V and J genes are TRBV3-1 (or the pseudogene TRBV3-2) and TRBJ1-3, with 8 positions matching TRBD1. The receptor comes from a woman in her fifties or sixties with active or convalescent COVID-19. The CDR3 nucleotides read TGTGCCAGCAGCCTACAGGGGGGGCCTGGAAACACCATATATTTT. It codes for CASSLQGGPGNTIYF.